The TCR beta chain described here comes from a study of T cells in Graves' hyperthyroidism and ophthalmopathy. The CDR3 covers 14 residues. V gave up 10 bases and J gave up 5 bases, with 21 bases separating them. Germline V gene lookup returns CDR1 ENHRY and CDR2 SYGVKD. From RNA transcripts, TCR beta CDR3 regions were amplified. First-round RT-PCR of the TCR CDR3 relied on the HTBI primer set. TCRdb re-analysed the multiplex PCR reads in MiXCR, keeping a single row per CDR3 protein. The table shows roughly 500,000 distinct CDR3 sequences, with 46% occurring only once. The sequencing input was peripheral blood or thyroid tissue (not recorded which). This TCR was sampled from an adult woman with Graves' disease, either hyperthyroidism or ophthalmopathy (not recorded which). This rearrangement joins TRBV10-3 to TRBJ2-7; TRBD2 is a possible D gene (7 bases). CDR3 amino acids: CATEGGALNHEQYF. The CDR3 DNA sequence: TGTGCCACCGAGGGGGGGGCGTTGAACCACGAGCAGTACTTC.